This passage covers 27 T cell receptor beta chains from one sample sequenced in a study of T-cell reconstitution after alpha-beta-depleted transplantation in children. This sample's TCRbeta library carried unique molecular identifier barcodes. Via MiXCR, TCRdb re-called the PCR reads, giving one row per CDR3 protein. The table records 600,000 to 700,000 distinct CDR3 sequences, roughly 15% of them present only once. This sample comprised PBMCs from the stem cell graft donor, obtained from the stem cell graft. These receptor sequences come from a human donor who donated a stem cell graft to a child with acute myeloid leukemia.

This clonotype has a handful of counts. This rearrangement joins TRBV29-1 to TRBJ2-3; D unresolved. Trimming pared 3 bases from V and 1 base from J, leaving 8 bases between. Looked up from germline, CDR1 is SQVTM and CDR2 is ANQGSEA. The CDR3 covers 13 residues. DNA for the CDR3: TGCAGCGTTGATATCTGGGGCACAGATACGCAGTATTTT. This sequence encodes CSVDIWGTDTQYF.

This clonotype came up a few times. The CDR3 is CASSASGTSGGTETQYF. CDR3 DNA: TGTGCCAGCAGTGCGTCCGGGACTAGCGGGGGCACAGAGACCCAGTACTTC. The gene calls are TRBV27 and TRBJ2-5; 14 bases line up with TRBD2. Germline V CDR1 and CDR2: MNHEY, SMNVEV (reference sequence). V shed 5 bases and J 4 bases; nucleotides not matched to a gene: 9. The CDR3 contains 17 residues.

This clonotype came up many times. This sequence joins TRBV20-1 and TRBJ1-5; 9 bases fit TRBD1. Germline values: CDR1 DFQATT, CDR2 SNEGSKA (reference sequence). The CDR3 loop spans 14 amino acids. The junction had 3 bases not matched to a gene; V was cut back by 1 base and J by 5 bases. The chain's CDR3 is CSARGTGADQPQHF. DNA of the CDR3: TGCAGTGCTAGAGGGACAGGGGCGGATCAGCCCCAGCATTTT.

The chain combines TRBV7-2 with TRBJ2-7, with TRBD1 matching over 7 bases. With V trimmed by 8 bases and J by 4 bases, 11 bases remained unmatched. The CDR3 extends over 14 amino acids. CDR1 and CDR2 (germline): SGHTA, FQGNSA. Here the CDR3 DNA reads TGTGCCAGCTCCCCCACAGGGGTAGAATACGAGCAGTACTTC. Translated: CASSPTGVEYEQYF.

V usage is TRBV9 and J usage is TRBJ2-1, with TRBD2 identical over 9 bases. Trimming at V came to 0 bases and at J to 7 bases, leaving 8 bases not matched to a gene. Germline CDR1 is SGDLS and CDR2 is YYNGEE. The CDR3 is 16 amino acids. CDR3 nucleotides: TGTGCCAGCAGCGTAGTCGGCGGGGGGGCGTGGAATGAGCAGTTCTTC. It yields the protein CASSVVGGGAWNEQFF.

V usage is TRBV12-3 or TRBV12-4 and J usage is TRBJ1-5; possible D gene TRBD1, 6 bases. The CDR3 sequence is 15 residues long. Deletions cut 1 base from V and 4 bases from J, with 11 bases between. This CDR3 reads CASSLGQTGNQPQHF. For the CDR3, the DNA is TGTGCCAGCAGTTTAGGGCAGACAGGTAATCAGCCCCAGCATTTT.

In its sample, this clonotype was seen many times. The chain carries TRBV4-3 and TRBJ2-5; D is possibly TRBD2 (6 bases). Germline-derived CDR1 and CDR2 are LGHNA and YSLEER. This CDR3 contains 14 residues. The ends were cut back, 0 bases at V and 5 bases at J, with 10 bases in the middle. CDR3 protein: CASSQDVGRETQYF. CDR3 nucleotide sequence: TGCGCCAGCAGCCAAGATGTGGGGAGGGAGACCCAGTACTTC.

This chain uses TRBV5-1 with TRBJ1-1; D remains ambiguous. The length of the CDR3 is 13 residues. Germline V gene sequence: CDR1 SGHRS, CDR2 YFSETQ. Trimming stripped 3 bases from V and 3 bases from J, with 9 bases between. The CDR3 DNA reads as TGCGCCAGCAGCTCCAATGTGGACACTGAAGCTTTCTTT. Translation: CASSSNVDTEAFF.

Note on this clonotype: Given a much more abundant clone one base away, this may be a read error. The CDR3 end shows no conserved phenylalanine or tryptophan, and so a read error is likely. The genes are TRBV29-1 and TRBJ2-1, with 14 positions matching TRBD2. The length of the CDR3 is 15 residues. Germline lookup yields CDR1 SQVTM and CDR2 ANQGSEA. V shed 6 bases and J 6 bases; nucleotides not matched to a gene: 7. CDR3 sequence: CSVGLAGGSGNEQFV. Here the CDR3 DNA reads TGCAGCGTCGGACTAGCGGGGGGCAGTGGCAATGAGCAGTTCGTC.

At least ten counts were recorded for this clonotype. This chain connects TRBV20-1 to TRBJ2-7, with D perhaps TRBD1 or TRBD2 (5 bases each). Germline CDR1 is DFQATT and CDR2 is SNEGSKA (reference sequence). Trimming pared 6 bases from V and 0 bases from J, leaving 12 bases between. This CDR3 region has 13 residues. The CDR3 sequence is CSALAGASYEQYV. The DNA of the CDR3 is TGCAGTGCCCTGGCCGGGGCCTCCTACGAGCAGTACGTC.

The CDR3 here is CASSPRTSRRYNEQFF. CDR3 coding DNA: TGTGCCAGCAGCCCAAGGACTAGCCGACGATACAATGAGCAGTTCTTC. The chain couples TRBV12-3 or TRBV12-4 to TRBJ2-1, with TRBD2 identical over 8 bases. The trim removed 6 bases at V and 4 bases at J, leaving 11 bases unmatched. The CDR3 covers 16 residues.

This clonotype showed up just a few times. The chain has TRBV7-2 and TRBJ2-5; TRBD2 is a possible D gene (6 bases). Looked up from germline, CDR1 is SGHTA and CDR2 is FQGNSA. There are 17 residues in the CDR3. Trimming pared 5 bases from V and 2 bases from J, leaving 21 bases between. In nucleotides, the CDR3 is TGTGCCAGCAGCACCCCCATAGCGGAACAGCTGCAAGAGACCCAGTACTTC. Its translation: CASSTPIAEQLQETQYF. The variable domain in full, with the rest retrieved from reference TRBV7-2 and TRBJ2-5, is GAGVSQSPSNKVTEKGKDVELRCDPISGHTALYWYRQSLGQGLEFLIYFQGNSAPDKSGLPSDRFSAERTGGSVSTLTIQRTQQEDSAVYLCASSTPIAEQLQETQYFGPGTRLLVL.

V gene TRBV15 combines with J gene TRBJ2-5; 8 bases agree with TRBD1. The trim removed 3 bases at V and 4 bases at J, leaving 7 bases unmatched. The CDR3 totals 15 residues. Per germline, CDR1 LNHNV and CDR2 YYDKDF (reference sequence). CDR3 DNA: TGTGCCACCAGCAGCCCCAGGGGGCGAAGAGAGACCCAGTACTTC. Residues: CATSSPRGRRETQYF.

This clonotype was recorded a few times. The genes are TRBV25-1 and TRBJ1-1; weak D call: TRBD1 (5 bases). Trimming took 10 bases from V and 1 from J, leaving 16 bases between them. CDR3 length equals 14 residues. From germline, CDR1 is MGHDK and CDR2 SYGVNS. CDR3: CATLVDTPNTEAFF. The CDR3 nucleotides are TGTGCCACCCTTGTGGACACACCGAACACTGAAGCTTTCTTT.

This clonotype was counted between two and nine times. This sequence joins TRBV20-1 and TRBJ2-2, with a tentative D call TRBD2 (6 bases). V was clipped by 3 bases and J by 1 base, with 12 bases between them. From germline, CDR1 is DFQATT and CDR2 SNEGSKA (reference sequence). This CDR3 spans 15 amino acids. Here the CDR3 reads CSARIYSGNTGELFF. Here the CDR3 DNA reads TGCAGTGCTAGGATATATAGCGGGAACACCGGGGAGCTGTTTTTT.

The V call is TRBV20-1, the J call TRBJ1-6, with unresolved D. The CDR3 loop spans 15 amino acids. The germline V gene encodes CDR1 DFQATT and CDR2 SNEGSKA (reference sequence). The V and J ends lost 4 bases and 3 bases respectively, with 13 bases between them. The CDR3 DNA follows: TGCAGTGCTATGAAGGGAGGAGGCTATAATTCACCCCTCCACTTT. Protein sequence: CSAMKGGGYNSPLHF.

About this clonotype: One end of the junction is discordant with germline, which a read error may explain. This chain links TRBV4-3 with TRBJ2-3; TRBD2 matches 8 bases. This CDR3 contains 16 residues. Germline CDR1 reads LGHNA; CDR2 reads YSLEER. The CDR3 here is CASSRMAGGQGDTQYF. The CDR3 DNA reads as TGCGCCAGCAGCCGGATGGCGGGGGGCCAGGGAGATACCCAGTATTTT.

The rearrangement links TRBV29-1 to TRBJ2-3; D call uncertain. This CDR3 has 15 amino acids. The germline V gene has CDR1 SQVTM and CDR2 ANQGSEA. Trimming shortened V by 2 bases and J by 3 bases, and 15 bases separated the two germline ends. The CDR3 protein is CSVERTPSPTDTQYF. CDR3 nucleotides: TGCAGCGTTGAACGGACCCCAAGCCCAACAGATACGCAGTATTTT.

This clonotype was seen a few times. This chain joins TRBV15 and TRBJ1-5; 9 nucleotides line up with TRBD1. V gave up 0 bases and J gave up 5 bases; unmatched junction bases: 17. This CDR3 is built from 20 residues. Germline V gene data show CDR1 as LNHNV and CDR2 as YYDKDF (reference sequence). CDR3 sequence reads: CATSREDWDRVSIRDQPQHF. The CDR3 DNA sequence: TGTGCCACCAGCAGAGAAGATTGGGACAGGGTATCAATACGGGATCAGCCCCAGCATTTT. The entire variable domain, with the rest obtained from reference TRBV15 and TRBJ1-5, is as follows: DAMVIQNPRYQVTQFGKPVTLSCSQTLNHNVMYWYQQKSSQAPKLLFHYYDKDFNNEADTPDNFQSRRPNTSFCFLDIRSPGLGDTAMYLCATSREDWDRVSIRDQPQHFGDGTRLSIL.

V usage is TRBV11-1 and J usage is TRBJ2-1; 11 bases are a match to TRBD2. This CDR3 is built from 18 residues. Trimming removed 5 bases from V and 0 bases from J; junction bases left unmatched: 9. The germline V gene encodes CDR1 SGHAT and CDR2 FQDESV (reference sequence). Written as DNA, the CDR3 is TGTGCCAGCAGCGCTGATTCTAGCGGGGGGCCCTCCTACAATGAGCAGTTCTTC. Its translation: CASSADSSGGPSYNEQFF.

This clonotype showed up many times. The chain recombines TRBV5-1 with TRBJ2-7; D may match TRBD1 or TRBD2 (5 bases each). With 4 bases removed from V and 0 bases from J, the gap between germline ends came to 11 bases. The CDR3 length is 14 residues. Germline lookup yields CDR1 SGHRS and CDR2 YFSETQ. CDR3 protein: CASSPWDRSYEQYV. CDR3 in DNA: TGCGCCAGCAGCCCCTGGGACCGCTCCTACGAGCAGTACGTC.

This clonotype was counted many times. This chain uses TRBV20-1 with TRBJ2-2, with 7 bases matching TRBD1. From germline, CDR1 is DFQATT and CDR2 SNEGSKA (reference sequence). Unmatched junction bases numbered 13, after V lost 7 bases and J lost 2 bases. CDR3 length: 16 amino acids. CDR3 sequence reads: CSVPSRTGANTGELFF. In DNA, the CDR3 is TGCAGTGTCCCCTCCCGGACAGGAGCTAACACCGGGGAGCTGTTTTTT.

The V call is TRBV6-6, the J call TRBJ2-3, with D uncertain. V shed 3 bases and J shed 4 bases, with 8 bases lying between them. This CDR3 region has 13 residues. Looked up from germline, CDR1 is MNHNY and CDR2 is SVGAGI (reference sequence). The DNA for the CDR3 is TGTGCCAGCAGTTATCCAGTCCCAGATACGCAGTATTTT. This gives the protein CASSYPVPDTQYF.

The chain recombines TRBV5-1 with TRBJ1-2, with D perhaps TRBD1 (6 bases). The length of the CDR3 is 15 residues. The V gene lost 1 base and the J gene lost 6 bases, with 16 bases spanning the gap. Germline V gene lookup returns CDR1 SGHRS and CDR2 YFSETQ. In nucleotides, the CDR3 is TGCGCCAGCAGCTTGTCTCAGGGGAACCATGATGGCTACACCTTC. Protein sequence: CASSLSQGNHDGYTF.

Many counts were recorded for this clonotype. This chain uses TRBV6-2 or TRBV6-3 with TRBJ2-1, with TRBD2 matching over 8 bases. V was pared by 6 bases and J by 2 bases, with 6 bases of the junction left unmatched. From germline, CDR1 is MNHEY and CDR2 SVGEGT. The CDR3 spans 15 residues. DNA for the CDR3: TGTGCCAGCAGCATGAGCGGGGGTCCCTACAATGAGCAGTTCTTC. Amino acid sequence: CASSMSGGPYNEQFF.

The chain uses TRBV12-3 or TRBV12-4 and TRBJ1-3; TRBD1 matches 7 bases. The CDR3 totals 15 residues. V lost 8 bases, J lost 0 bases, and 7 bases stayed unmatched. The CDR3 loop is CASGRGLSSGNTIYF. For the CDR3, the DNA is TGTGCCAGCGGAAGGGGGCTGAGCTCTGGAAACACCATATATTTT.

The rearrangement links TRBV4-3 to TRBJ2-3; 10 positions agree with TRBD2. The length of the CDR3 is 16 residues. The V gene end was trimmed by 5 bases and the J gene end by 6 bases; junction bases not matched to a gene: 11. Germline V gene sequence: CDR1 LGHNA, CDR2 YSLEER. The CDR3 DNA reads as TGCGCCAGCAGCGAAGTCATAGCGGGGGGAATGGATACGCAGTATTTT. It encodes CASSEVIAGGMDTQYF.